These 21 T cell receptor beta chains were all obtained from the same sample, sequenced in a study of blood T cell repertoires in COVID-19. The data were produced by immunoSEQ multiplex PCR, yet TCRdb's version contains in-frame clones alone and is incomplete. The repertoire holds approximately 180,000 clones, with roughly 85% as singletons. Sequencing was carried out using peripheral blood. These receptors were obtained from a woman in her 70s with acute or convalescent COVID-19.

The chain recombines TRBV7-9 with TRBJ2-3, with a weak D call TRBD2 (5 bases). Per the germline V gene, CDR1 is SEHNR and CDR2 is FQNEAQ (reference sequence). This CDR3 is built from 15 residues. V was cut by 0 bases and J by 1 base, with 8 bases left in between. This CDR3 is CASSLAAVGTDTQYF. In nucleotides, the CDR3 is TGTGCCAGCAGCTTAGCAGCGGTTGGCACAGATACGCAGTATTTT.

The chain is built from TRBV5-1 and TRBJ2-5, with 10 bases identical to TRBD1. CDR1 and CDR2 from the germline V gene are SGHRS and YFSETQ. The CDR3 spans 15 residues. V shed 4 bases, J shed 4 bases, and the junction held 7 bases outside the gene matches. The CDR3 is CASSLTGQGLETQYF. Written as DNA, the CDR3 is TGCGCCAGCAGCCTGACGGGACAGGGGTTAGAGACCCAGTACTTC.

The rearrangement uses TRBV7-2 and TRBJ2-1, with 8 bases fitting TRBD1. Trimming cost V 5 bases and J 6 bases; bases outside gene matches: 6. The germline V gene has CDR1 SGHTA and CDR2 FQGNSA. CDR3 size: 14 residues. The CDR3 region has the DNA TGTGCCAGCAGCGACAGGGGCCAGGGCAATGAGCAGTTCTTC. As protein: CASSDRGQGNEQFF.

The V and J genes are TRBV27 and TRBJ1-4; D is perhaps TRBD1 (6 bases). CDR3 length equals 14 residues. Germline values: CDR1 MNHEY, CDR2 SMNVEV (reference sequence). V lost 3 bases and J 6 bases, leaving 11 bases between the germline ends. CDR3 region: CASSFLGADEKLFF. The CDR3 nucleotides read TGTGCCAGCAGTTTCTTGGGGGCGGATGAAAAACTGTTTTTT.

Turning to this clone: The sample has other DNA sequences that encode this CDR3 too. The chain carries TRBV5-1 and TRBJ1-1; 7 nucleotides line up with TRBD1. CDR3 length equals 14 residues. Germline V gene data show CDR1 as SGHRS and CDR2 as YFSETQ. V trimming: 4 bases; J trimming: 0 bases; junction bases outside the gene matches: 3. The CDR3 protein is CASSLTGMNTEAFF. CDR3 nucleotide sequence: TGCGCCAGCAGCCTGACAGGGATGAACACTGAAGCTTTCTTT.

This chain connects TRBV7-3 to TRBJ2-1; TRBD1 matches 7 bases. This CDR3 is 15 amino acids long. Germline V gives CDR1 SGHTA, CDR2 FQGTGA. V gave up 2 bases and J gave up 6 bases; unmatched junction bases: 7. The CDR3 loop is CASSLGASGGNEQFF. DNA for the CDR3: TGTGCCAGCAGCTTAGGTGCCTCAGGGGGCAATGAGCAGTTCTTC. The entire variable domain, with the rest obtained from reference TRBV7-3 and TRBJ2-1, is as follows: GAGVSQTPSNKVTEKGKYVELRCDPISGHTALYWYRQSLGQGPEFLIYFQGTGAADDSGLPNDRFFAVRPEGSVSTLKIQRTERGDSAVYLCASSLGASGGNEQFFGPGTRLTVL.

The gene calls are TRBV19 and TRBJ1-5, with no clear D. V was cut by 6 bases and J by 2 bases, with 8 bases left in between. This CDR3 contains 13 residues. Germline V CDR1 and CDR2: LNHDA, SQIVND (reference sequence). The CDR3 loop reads CASSYQGNQPQHF. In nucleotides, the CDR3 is TGTGCCAGTAGCTACCAGGGCAATCAGCCCCAGCATTTT.

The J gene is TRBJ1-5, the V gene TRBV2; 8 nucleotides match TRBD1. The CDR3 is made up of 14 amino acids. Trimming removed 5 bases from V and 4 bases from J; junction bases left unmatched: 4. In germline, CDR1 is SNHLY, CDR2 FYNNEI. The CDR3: CASSLDRANQPQHF. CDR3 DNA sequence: TGTGCCAGCAGTCTGGACAGGGCGAATCAGCCCCAGCATTTT.

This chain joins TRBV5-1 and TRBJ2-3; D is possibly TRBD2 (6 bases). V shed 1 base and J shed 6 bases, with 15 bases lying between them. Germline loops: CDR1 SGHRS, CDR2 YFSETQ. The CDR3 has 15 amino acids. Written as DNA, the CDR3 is TGCGCCAGCAGCTTGAACCCACTAGCCTCGGATACGCAGTATTTT. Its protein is CASSLNPLASDTQYF.

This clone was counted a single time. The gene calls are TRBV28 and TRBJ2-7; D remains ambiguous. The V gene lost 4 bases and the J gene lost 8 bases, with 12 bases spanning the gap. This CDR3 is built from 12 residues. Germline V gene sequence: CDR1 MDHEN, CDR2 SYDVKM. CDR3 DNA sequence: TGTGCCAGCAGTTCTTTACGCAGAAAGCAGTACTTC. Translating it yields CASSSLRRKQYF.

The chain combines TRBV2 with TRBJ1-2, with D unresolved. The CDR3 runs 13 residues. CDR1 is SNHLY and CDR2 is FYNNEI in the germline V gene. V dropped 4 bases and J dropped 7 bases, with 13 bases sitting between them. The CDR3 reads CASSGFRETGYTF. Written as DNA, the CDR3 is TGTGCCAGCAGTGGGTTTCGGGAAACTGGCTACACCTTC.

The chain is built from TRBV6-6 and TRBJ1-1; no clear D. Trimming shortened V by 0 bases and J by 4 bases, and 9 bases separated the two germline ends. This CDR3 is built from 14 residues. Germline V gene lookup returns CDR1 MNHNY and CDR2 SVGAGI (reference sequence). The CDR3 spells CASSYSSGGTEAFF. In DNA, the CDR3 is TGTGCCAGCAGTTACTCTTCCGGTGGCACTGAAGCTTTCTTT.

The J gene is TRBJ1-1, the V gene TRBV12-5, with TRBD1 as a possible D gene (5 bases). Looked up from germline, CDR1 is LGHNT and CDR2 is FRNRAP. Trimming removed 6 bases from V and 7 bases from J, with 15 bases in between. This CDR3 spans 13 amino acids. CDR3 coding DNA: TGTGCTAGTGGGCGTGCAGGGTTTAATGAAGCTTTCTTT. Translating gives CASGRAGFNEAFF.

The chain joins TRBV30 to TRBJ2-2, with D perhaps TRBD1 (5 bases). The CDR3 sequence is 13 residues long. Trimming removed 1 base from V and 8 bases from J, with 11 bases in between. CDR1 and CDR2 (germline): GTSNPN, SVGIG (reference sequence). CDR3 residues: CAWSEQGPGELFF. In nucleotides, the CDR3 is TGTGCCTGGAGTGAGCAGGGTCCGGGGGAGCTGTTTTTT.

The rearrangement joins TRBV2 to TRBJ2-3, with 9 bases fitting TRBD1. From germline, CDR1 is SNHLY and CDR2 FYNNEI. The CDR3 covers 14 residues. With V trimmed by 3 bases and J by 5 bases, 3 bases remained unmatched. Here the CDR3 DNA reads TGTGCCAGCAGTGAGGGACAGGGAGGAGATACGCAGTATTTT. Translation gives CASSEGQGGDTQYF. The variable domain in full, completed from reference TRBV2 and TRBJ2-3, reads EPEVTQTPSHQVTQMGQEVILRCVPISNHLYFYWYRQILGQKVEFLVSFYNNEISEKSEIFDDQFSVERPDGSNFTLKIRSTKLEDSAMYFCASSEGQGGDTQYFGPGTRLTVL.

CDR3 DNA: TGTGCCACCAGCAGAGATTTAGGGGATTGGGGCTCCTACGAGCAGTACTTC. This sequence encodes CATSRDLGDWGSYEQYF. The gene calls are TRBV15 and TRBJ2-7; tentative D call: TRBD1 (5 bases). Trimming cost V 0 bases and J 0 bases, with 15 bases left between them. Germline V gives CDR1 LNHNV, CDR2 YYDKDF (reference sequence). This CDR3 has 17 amino acids.

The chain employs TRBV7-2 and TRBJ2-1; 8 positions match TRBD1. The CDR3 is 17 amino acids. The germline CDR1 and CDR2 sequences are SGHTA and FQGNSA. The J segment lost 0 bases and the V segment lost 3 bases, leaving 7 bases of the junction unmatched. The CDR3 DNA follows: TGTGCCAGCAGCTTTCTAGGACAGGGAAGCTCCTACAATGAGCAGTTCTTC. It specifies CASSFLGQGSSYNEQFF.

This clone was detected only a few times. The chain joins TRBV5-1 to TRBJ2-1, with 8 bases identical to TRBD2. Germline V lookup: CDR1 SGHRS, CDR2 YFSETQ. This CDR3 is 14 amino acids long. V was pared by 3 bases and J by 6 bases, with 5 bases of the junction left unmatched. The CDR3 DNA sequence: TGCGCCAGCAGCTCAGGGACTAGGGTCAATGAGCAGTTCTTC. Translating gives CASSSGTRVNEQFF.

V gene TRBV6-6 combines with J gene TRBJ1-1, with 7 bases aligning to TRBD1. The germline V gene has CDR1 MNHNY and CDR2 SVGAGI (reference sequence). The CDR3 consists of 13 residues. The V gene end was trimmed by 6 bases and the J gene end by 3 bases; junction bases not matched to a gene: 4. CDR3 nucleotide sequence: TGTGCCAGCAGATCCACAGGGGACACTGAAGCTTTCTTT. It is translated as CASRSTGDTEAFF.

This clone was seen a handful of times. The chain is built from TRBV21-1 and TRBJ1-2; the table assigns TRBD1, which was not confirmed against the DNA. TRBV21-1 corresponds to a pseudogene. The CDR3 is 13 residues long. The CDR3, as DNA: TGTGCCAGGGGGACAGGGGGAAACTATGGCTACACCTTC. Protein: CARGTGGNYGYTF.

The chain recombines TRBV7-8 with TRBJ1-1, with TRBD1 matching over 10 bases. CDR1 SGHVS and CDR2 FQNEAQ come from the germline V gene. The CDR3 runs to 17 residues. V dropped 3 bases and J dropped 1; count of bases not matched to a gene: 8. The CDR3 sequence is CASSFDRGLGKNTEAFF. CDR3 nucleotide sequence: TGTGCCAGCAGCTTTGACAGGGGGCTGGGGAAGAACACTGAAGCTTTCTTT. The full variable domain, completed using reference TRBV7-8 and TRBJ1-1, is GAGVSQSPRYKVAKRGQDVALRCDPISGHVSLFWYQQALGQGPEFLTYFQNEAQLDKSGLPSDRFFAERPEGSVSTLKIQRTQQEDSAVYLCASSFDRGLGKNTEAFFGQGTRLTVV.